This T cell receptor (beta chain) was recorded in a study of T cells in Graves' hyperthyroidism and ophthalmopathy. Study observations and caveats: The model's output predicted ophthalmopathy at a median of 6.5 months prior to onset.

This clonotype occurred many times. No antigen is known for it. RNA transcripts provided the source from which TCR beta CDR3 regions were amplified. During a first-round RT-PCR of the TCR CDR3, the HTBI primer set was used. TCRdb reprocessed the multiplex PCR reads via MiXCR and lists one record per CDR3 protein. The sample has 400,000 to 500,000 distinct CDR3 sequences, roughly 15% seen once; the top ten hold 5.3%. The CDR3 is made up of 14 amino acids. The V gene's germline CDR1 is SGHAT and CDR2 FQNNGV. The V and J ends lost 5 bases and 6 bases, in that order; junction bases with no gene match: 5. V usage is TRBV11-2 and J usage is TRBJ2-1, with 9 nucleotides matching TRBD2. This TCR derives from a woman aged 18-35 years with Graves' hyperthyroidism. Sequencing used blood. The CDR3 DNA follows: TGTGCCAGCAGCCTTAGCGGGAGACTCAATGAGCAGTTCTTC. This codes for CASSLSGRLNEQFF.